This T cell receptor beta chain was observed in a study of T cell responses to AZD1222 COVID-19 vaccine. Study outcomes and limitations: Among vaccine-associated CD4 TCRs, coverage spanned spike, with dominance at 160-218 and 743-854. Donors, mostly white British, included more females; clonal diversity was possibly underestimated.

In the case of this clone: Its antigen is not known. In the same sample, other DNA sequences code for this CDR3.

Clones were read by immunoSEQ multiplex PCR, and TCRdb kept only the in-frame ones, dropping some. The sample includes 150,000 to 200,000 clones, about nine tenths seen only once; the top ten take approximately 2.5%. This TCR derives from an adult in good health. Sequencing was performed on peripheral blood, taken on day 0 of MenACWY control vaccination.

CDR3 loop: CASSLTVNTEAFF. The CDR3 bases are TGTGCCAGCAGTTTAACCGTGAACACTGAAGCTTTCTTT. J is TRBJ1-1 and V is TRBV27; the D is unclear. This CDR3 has 13 residues. With 2 bases removed from V and 0 bases from J, the gap between germline ends came to 4 bases. From germline, CDR1 is MNHEY and CDR2 SMNVEV (reference sequence).